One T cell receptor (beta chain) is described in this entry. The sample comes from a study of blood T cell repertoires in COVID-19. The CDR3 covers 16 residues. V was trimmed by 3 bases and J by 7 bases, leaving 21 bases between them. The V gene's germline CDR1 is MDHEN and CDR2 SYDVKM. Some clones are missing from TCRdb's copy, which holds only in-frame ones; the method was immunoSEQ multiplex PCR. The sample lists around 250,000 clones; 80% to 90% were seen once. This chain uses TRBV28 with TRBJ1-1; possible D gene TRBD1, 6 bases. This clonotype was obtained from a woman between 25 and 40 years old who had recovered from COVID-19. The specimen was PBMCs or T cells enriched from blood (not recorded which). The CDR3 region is CASSFTSRQDGGEAFF. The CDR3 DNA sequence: TGTGCCAGCAGTTTTACCTCACGACAGGACGGTGGTGAAGCTTTCTTT.